The following is a TCR beta chain sequence with its context. Its antigen is currently not known. Qualities for individual bases were not recorded, and no much larger clone is one base off. This sample is drawn from a study of beta chain features in type 1 diabetes (dated by TCRdb to 2017 to 2018). Describing the broader study: No differences in mean age, gender distribution, total cell number or subset yield were found between patients and healthy donors. The study compared the TCRB repertoires of sorted circulating CD4+ T cell subsets in recently diagnosed type 1 diabetes patients with those in matched healthy donors. Across all samples, roughly 110,000,000 sorted cells were examined, and cell number per subset correlated strongly with RNA yield. Regulatory and stem cell-like memory subsets were obtained from only 8 patients and roughly 8 healthy donors, while naive and central memory subsets were obtained from all 30 or so donors. General findings and caveats noted by the study authors: A moderate but significant shortening of TCRB CDR3 length was observed in type 1 diabetes patients in all four CD4+ subsets. The naive, central memory and regulatory TCRB repertoires appeared to resemble one another more closely among patients than among healthy donors. Sequencing cDNA rather than genomic DNA could over-represent highly expressing activated cells, although activation and CD3 levels did not differ between groups. Because the HLA sub-analyses included only small numbers of individuals, any influence of HLA type on TCRB rearrangement was left unresolved. PCR may preferentially amplify shorter templates, but because patient and control samples were amplified and corrected together, any resulting skew would affect both groups equally. Patients with type 1 diabetes made fewer insertions and deleted more nucleotides at VDJ recombination sites, implying thymic rearrangement abnormalities.

The CDR3 covers 14 residues, taking in both the cysteine and the phenylalanine. CDR3 DNA is the only sequence kept; it has 42 bases, read in frame from the first base. The germline ends are 12 bases apart after V is trimmed by 4 bases and J by 2 bases. For CDR1 and CDR2, the germline V gene (reference sequence) lists MNHNY and SVGAGI. All of the isolated RNA was reverse transcribed with the High Capacity cDNA Reverse Transcription Kit, so expressed TCRB transcripts were sequenced. Deep immunoSEQ sequencing was applied to naive, central memory and regulatory T cell samples, giving an average of approximately 3.8 million total reads per sample. Sorted cells were lysed in RLT buffer and RNA was extracted with DNase-treated RNeasy Micro or Mini kits, depending on cell number. Each cell subset was processed on its own to prevent cross-contamination, while patient and healthy donor samples were processed together. TCRB sequences were amplified from cDNA with the immunoSEQ multiplex PCR, producing 87-bp fragments spanning the CDR3 region. Sequencing of the amplicons was done on the Illumina HiSeq platform. For the original study's pipeline: Synthetic template baselines were used to correct PCR bias computationally, reads within Hamming distance 2 were collapsed, and singletons that could not be merged were discarded. Reads were aligned against IMGT so that V, D and J genes, CDR3 length and insertions or deletions at six rearrangement sites could be assigned. Within each subset, clonotype counts were normalized to sorted cell number, after which true diversity and Gini coefficients were computed with the tcR R package. The overlap coefficient, calculated on TCRB nucleotide sequences, was used to measure repertoire sharing. In TCRdb, the immuneACCESS table is reduced to in-frame sequences with V and J assigned. These tables do not hold every clone; where another copy was compared, an unresolved V gene accounts for under half, and the others remain unexplained. Clone size and the V and J calls come from that table; the DNA yielded D and trimming. The sample data list over 300,000 clones, and 6.5% to 10% of these were observed just once. The ten largest clonotypes hold 0.44% of the sample.

From each donor, a single peripheral blood sample of around 120 mL on average was drawn into heparinised tubes. Using a panel that included CD45RO, CCR7, CD25, CD127, CD95 and CD27, naive, central memory, regulatory and stem cell-like memory CD4+ T cells were sorted on a BD FACSAria II. Every sorted population had a purity above 98%. PBMCs were isolated immediately by Lymphoprep density gradient centrifugation and stained directly without culture. So that batch effects would be minimized, each experiment stained and sorted samples in pairs, pairing one healthy donor with one patient. The receptor was derived from a woman younger than 35 in good health. Source material: central memory CD4+ T cells from blood. The chain employs TRBV6-6 and TRBJ2-7; TRBD1 might be the D gene, on 6 matching bases. The bases read TGTGCCAGCAGTTCTCCTAGGGACACCTACGAGCAGTACTTC. Its protein product is CASSSPRDTYEQYF.